The 19 T cell receptor beta chains given below trace back to one sample, sequenced in a study of shared clonotypes between healthy human individuals. CD8 cells regarded as naive lacked CD45RO, were positively chosen for CCR7, and omitted terminally differentiated effector memory CD45RA+ cells. Data came from immunoSEQ multiplex PCR; TCRdb stores just in-frame clones and leaves some out. The profile shows roughly 2 million clones, about 95% of them singletons. Sequenced sample: naive CD8+ T cells sorted from blood. The receptors originated from a man aged 18 to 30 in good health.

About this clone itself: The same CDR3 arises from other DNA sequences in this sample as well. This chain connects TRBV9 to TRBJ1-1, with D uncertain. V dropped 0 bases and J dropped 5 bases, with 8 bases sitting between them. The length of the CDR3 is 13 residues. The germline gives CDR1 SGDLS, CDR2 YYNGEE. The chain's CDR3 is CASSVGALTEAFF. CDR3 in DNA: TGTGCCAGCAGCGTAGGGGCGCTGACTGAAGCTTTCTTT.

The chain couples TRBV18 to TRBJ1-2; D might be TRBD1 (6 bases). V dropped 0 bases and J dropped 4 bases, with 12 bases sitting between them. This CDR3 spans 15 amino acids. Germline V gene sequence: CDR1 KGHSH, CDR2 LQKENI. The CDR3 bases are TGTGCCAGCTCACCACCGACGGGGGCTGGCTATGGCTACACCTTC. It is translated as CASSPPTGAGYGYTF.

Comments on this clone: Other nucleotide sequences from this sample produce the same CDR3. The chain recombines TRBV4-3 with TRBJ1-1; TRBD1 might be the D (5 bases). Per germline, CDR1 LGHNA and CDR2 YSLEER. The CDR3 sequence is 16 residues long. Trimming cost V 0 bases and J 3 bases, with 14 bases left between them. CDR3 residues: CASSQDLGEADTEAFF. The CDR3 nucleotides are TGCGCCAGCAGCCAAGATCTGGGGGAAGCGGACACTGAAGCTTTCTTT.

The chain has TRBV4-3 and TRBJ2-7, with D tentatively TRBD2 (6 bases). CDR3 length equals 14 residues. In germline, CDR1 is LGHNA, CDR2 YSLEER. The germline V and J ends were trimmed by 3 bases and 5 bases, with 14 bases remaining between them. CDR3 loop: CASSHLIGGDEQYF. The CDR3 DNA is TGCGCCAGCAGCCACCTAATCGGCGGGGACGAGCAGTACTTC.

Concerning this clone itself: The same CDR3 can be traced to other DNA sequences in this sample. CDR3 DNA: TGTGCCAGCAGCCCATCAGGACTCAGCACAGATACGCAGTATTTT. This gives the protein CASSPSGLSTDTQYF. This sequence joins TRBV7-3 and TRBJ2-3; a weak D match, TRBD2 (5 bases). Trimming shortened V by 5 bases and J by 0 bases, and 12 bases separated the two germline ends. CDR3 length: 15 residues. Germline V gene lookup returns CDR1 SGHTA and CDR2 FQGTGA.

The CDR3 DNA follows: TGCGCCAGCAGCCAAGGAGGGCTAGCGTTGGACGAGCAGTACTTC. As protein: CASSQGGLALDEQYF. The chain is built from TRBV4-1 and TRBJ2-7; TRBD2 might be the D (6 bases). Germline assignment: CDR1 MGHRA and CDR2 YSYEKL. V gave up 1 base and J gave up 5 bases, with 15 bases separating them. The CDR3 has 15 amino acids.

The chain links TRBV2 to TRBJ1-6; TRBD1 agrees at 12 bases. J gave up 9 bases and V 3 bases, and 9 bases lay outside the gene matches. The germline gives CDR1 SNHLY, CDR2 FYNNEI. This CDR3 is built from 17 residues. The CDR3 nucleotides read TGTGCCAGCAGTGATGGGACAGGGGGCTTGCTAAGTTCACCCCTCCACTTT. It codes for CASSDGTGGLLSSPLHF. Variable domain in full (rest from reference TRBV2 and TRBJ1-6): EPEVTQTPSHQVTQMGQEVILRCVPISNHLYFYWYRQILGQKVEFLVSFYNNEISEKSEIFDDQFSVERPDGSNFTLKIRSTKLEDSAMYFCASSDGTGGLLSSPLHFGNGTRLTVT.

This chain joins TRBV9 and TRBJ2-7; 9 bases fit TRBD2. V trimming: 0 bases; J trimming: 6 bases; junction bases outside the gene matches: 7. Germline V gene sequence: CDR1 SGDLS, CDR2 YYNGEE. The CDR3 contains 15 residues. The CDR3 sequence: CASSVDLAGKGEQYF. As DNA, the CDR3 is TGTGCCAGCAGCGTAGATCTAGCGGGAAAGGGCGAGCAGTACTTC. Variable domain in full (rest from reference TRBV9 and TRBJ2-7): DSGVTQTPKHLITATGQRVTLRCSPRSGDLSVYWYQQSLDQGLQFLIQYYNGEERAKGNILERFSAQQFPDLHSELNLSSLELGDSALYFCASSVDLAGKGEQYFGPGTRLTVT.

The rearrangement joins TRBV19 to TRBJ1-5; weak D call: TRBD1 (5 bases). V lost 9 bases, J lost 3 bases, and 21 bases lay in between. Germline loops: CDR1 LNHDA, CDR2 SQIVND (reference sequence). CDR3 length: 16 amino acids. The CDR3 nucleotides are TGTGCCAGCTCAACCGCCGGGCAGGGCCACAATCAGCCCCAGCATTTT. Its translation: CASSTAGQGHNQPQHF.

J is TRBJ1-2 and V is TRBV7-9; D possibly corresponds to TRBD1 (5 bases). Trimming cost V 7 bases and J 6 bases, with 12 bases left between them. Germline V CDR1 and CDR2: SEHNR, FQNEAQ (reference sequence). The CDR3 contains 12 residues. The CDR3 sequence is CASIEGLDGYTF. CDR3 coding DNA: TGTGCCAGCATCGAGGGACTTGATGGCTACACCTTC.

This rearrangement joins TRBV7-9 to TRBJ2-2; 9 bases match TRBD1. The CDR3 is made up of 15 amino acids. Looked up from germline, CDR1 is SEHNR and CDR2 is FQNEAQ (reference sequence). V was pared by 6 bases and J by 1 base, with 3 bases of the junction left unmatched. The CDR3 DNA follows: TGTGCCAGCAGTGTGGGACAGGGGAACACCGGGGAGCTGTTTTTT. It yields the protein CASSVGQGNTGELFF. Variable domain in full (rest from reference TRBV7-9 and TRBJ2-2): DTGVSQNPRHKITKRGQNVTFRCDPISEHNRLYWYRQTLGQGPEFLTYFQNEAQLEKSRLLSDRFSAERPKGSFSTLEIQRTEQGDSAMYLCASSVGQGNTGELFFGEGSRLTVL.

The chain joins TRBV7-9 to TRBJ2-4; 13 bases fit TRBD2. V lost 4 bases and J lost 0; bases outside the gene matches: 6. Looked up from germline, CDR1 is SEHNR and CDR2 is FQNEAQ (reference sequence). This CDR3 spans 18 amino acids. The DNA for the CDR3 is TGTGCCAGCAGCTGGACTAGCGGGGGAACCCTAGCCAAAAACATTCAGTACTTC. This codes for CASSWTSGGTLAKNIQYF.

This sequence joins TRBV28 and TRBJ2-7, with 10 bases aligning to TRBD1. Germline loops: CDR1 MDHEN, CDR2 SYDVKM. There are 16 residues in the CDR3. Trimming at V came to 4 bases and at J to 4 bases, leaving 10 bases not matched to a gene. The CDR3 sequence is CASSSSLGGQGYEQYF. The CDR3 coding sequence is TGTGCCAGCAGTTCCTCTCTGGGGGGACAGGGGTACGAGCAGTACTTC.

The chain employs TRBV28 and TRBJ1-1; 7 bases line up with TRBD1. Per the germline V gene, CDR1 is MDHEN and CDR2 is SYDVKM. This CDR3 contains 16 residues. Trimming at V came to 5 bases and at J to 3 bases, leaving 12 bases not matched to a gene. CDR3 DNA: TGTGCCAGCAGTAGCGACAGGGTCTTATTGTACACTGAAGCTTTCTTT. It is translated as CASSSDRVLLYTEAFF. Full variable domain (outside the CDR3, taken from reference TRBV28 and TRBJ1-1): DVKVTQSSRYLVKRTGEKVFLECVQDMDHENMFWYRQDPGLGLRLIYFSYDVKMKEKGDIPEGYSVSREKKERFSLILESASTNQTSMYLCASSSDRVLLYTEAFFGQGTRLTVV.

Only one count was recorded for this clone. The J gene is TRBJ2-7, the V gene TRBV29-1, with TRBD2 matching over 8 bases. Germline-derived CDR1 and CDR2 are SQVTM and ANQGSEA. CDR3 length: 14 residues. V lost 1 base to trimming and J lost 3 bases; unmatched junction nucleotides: 5. CDR3 sequence reads: CSVEGGGRNYEQYF. CDR3 nucleotides: TGCAGCGTTGAAGGCGGGGGGCGGAACTACGAGCAGTACTTC.

The chain recombines TRBV5-6 with TRBJ2-7, with D possibly being TRBD2 (6 bases). Looked up from germline, CDR1 is SGHDT and CDR2 is YYEEEE. The CDR3 contains 16 residues. Trimming cost V 0 bases and J 1 base, with 14 bases left between them. The CDR3 nucleotides are TGTGCCAGCAGCTTGGCCCCAGGCGGGACGTCCTACGAGCAGTACTTC. Translating it yields CASSLAPGGTSYEQYF.

The chain is built from TRBV7-9 and TRBJ1-3; D is possibly TRBD1 (6 bases). The germline gives CDR1 SEHNR, CDR2 FQNEAQ (reference sequence). The CDR3 is 13 residues long. The V and J ends lost 5 bases and 9 bases respectively, with 14 bases between them. CDR3 coding DNA: TGTGCCAGCAGCCTGGGGACACGGGGCACCATATATTTT. This codes for CASSLGTRGTIYF.

This chain uses TRBV6-6 with TRBJ2-5; 11 nucleotides align to TRBD2. The V gene's germline CDR1 is MNHNY and CDR2 SVGAGI (reference sequence). Losses at the gene ends were 7 bases for V and 2 bases for J; bases not matched to a gene: 9. CDR3 length: 16 amino acids. DNA of the CDR3: TGTGCCAGCATTCAAGGAACTAGCGGGAGACAAGAGACCCAGTACTTC. Translated: CASIQGTSGRQETQYF.

This clone was seen just once. The J gene is TRBJ2-7, the V gene TRBV4-1, with TRBD2 as a possible D gene (6 bases). The V and J ends lost 1 base and 3 bases respectively, with 16 bases between them. Germline-derived CDR1 and CDR2 are MGHRA and YSYEKL. This CDR3 contains 16 residues. The CDR3 spells CASSQGSAGNLYEQYF. The CDR3 DNA is TGCGCCAGCAGCCAAGGCTCAGCGGGCAACCTCTACGAGCAGTACTTC.